Below, one TCR beta chain is given with its context. Its antigen is not yet known. No much larger clone exists at a distance of one base, and base qualities are not known. The CDR3 has 14 amino acids, counting the end cysteine and phenylalanine. The read is trimmed to its CDR3 DNA, 42 bases read in frame from base 1. A distance of 7 bases separates the germline ends of V and J, which lose 2 bases and 0 bases respectively. Taken from the germline V gene, the CDR1 and CDR2 loops are ENHRY and SYGVKD. This record belongs to a study of T cell responses to AZD1222 COVID-19 vaccine (TCRdb year 2021). Describing the broader study: AZD1222 recipients given second doses at about 4 weeks or at about 12 weeks were pooled, since spike-specific TCR depth and breadth were not found to differ between the two schedules. A total of just over 230 trial participants underwent TCR sequencing, of whom about 210 had received two doses of AZD1222 and around 25 had received two doses of the MenACWY control vaccine. Trial participants were enrolled into age subgroups of 18-55, 56-69 and 70-plus years, which contained about 150, 27 and 61 TCR-sequenced participants, respectively. The investigation overall reported the following: Participants were mostly white British and included more females than males, and it was suggested by the authors that clonal diversity may have been underestimated. A significant rise in spike-specific TCR breadth and depth was observed after two AZD1222 doses relative to day 0 and relative to MenACWY recipients. Conclusions about previously exposed vaccinees were limited because only a handful of AZD1222 recipients were SARS-CoV-2 seropositive at baseline. Reportedly, almost half of the unique spike-specific TCRs recognized epitopes lying outside the regions that are mutated in the B.1.351 and B.1.1.7 variants. The vaccine-associated CD4 TCRs covered the entire spike protein, and the dominant responses fell in regions 160-218 and 743-854. The 56-69-year group was small, and its depth increase did not reach significance, likely because of low power. No day 14 peak-response samples were available, so repertoires were characterized only after the peak T cell response.

The CDR3 regions of human TCRbeta chains were analyzed by immunosequencing. The study's own analysis went as follows. Repertoire TCRs were checked for matches against a reference library of SARS-CoV-2-specific TCRs that had been generated using the MIRA antigen-specificity platform. Breadth was defined as the fraction of unique TCRs that were SARS-CoV-2-associated, and depth was defined as the fraction of total T cells that were SARS-CoV-2-associated. Using the MIRA data, each spike-specific TCR was assigned both to the spike region to which the TCR was reactive and to a CD4 or CD8 class. Log10-transformed breadth and depth values were compared by one-way ANOVA with Sidak's multiple comparisons tests. Here the immuneACCESS table is served through TCRdb, limited to in-frame sequences with V and J called. Missing clones are a known gap in these copies; in checked studies unresolved V genes cover under half, and the rest lacks a known reason. V and J calls and clone size follow that table, whereas D and trimming were derived from the DNA. The sample profile shows about 140,000 clones; just over 90% of them were found once. The top ten clonotypes cover more than 3% of the sample.

The time point tag for this specimen amounts to: baseline before first vaccination. The vaccinee samples were drawn from two UK trials, COV001 and COV002, one of which was a single-blind randomized controlled phase 2/3 trial testing AZD1222 (ChAdOx1 nCoV-19) in healthy adults. Trial participant PBMC samples were collected at day 0 and day 28 after the second dose for TCRbeta chain sequencing. This TCR came from an adult in good health. Specimen: peripheral blood, collected on day 0 of AZD1222 vaccination. Recombination joined TRBV10-3 with TRBJ1-1; no D gene can be assigned with confidence. Read as DNA, the sequence is TGTGCCATCAGTGAGCCGGCGGTGAACACTGAAGCTTTCTTT. This codes for CAISEPAVNTEAFF.